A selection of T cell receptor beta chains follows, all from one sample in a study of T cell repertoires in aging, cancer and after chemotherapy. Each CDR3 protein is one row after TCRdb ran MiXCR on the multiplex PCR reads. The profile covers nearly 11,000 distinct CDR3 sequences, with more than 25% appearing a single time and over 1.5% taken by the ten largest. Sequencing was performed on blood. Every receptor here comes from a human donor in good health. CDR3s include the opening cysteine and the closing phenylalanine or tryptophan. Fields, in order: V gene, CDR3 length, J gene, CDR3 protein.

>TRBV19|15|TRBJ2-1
CATTPGGGRRKEQFF
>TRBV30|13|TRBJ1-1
CVWTTDRGTEAFF
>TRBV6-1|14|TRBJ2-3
CASSLDASPVTQYF
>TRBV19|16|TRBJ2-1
CASILTSGGPANEQFF
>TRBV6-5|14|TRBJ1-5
CASRPDRRNQPQHF
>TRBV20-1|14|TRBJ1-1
CSARSDRVESEAFF
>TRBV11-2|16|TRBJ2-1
CASSSRRGESYNEQFF
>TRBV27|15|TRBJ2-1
CASSWTDGSYNEQFF
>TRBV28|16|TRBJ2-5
CASSWGGSTAQETQYF
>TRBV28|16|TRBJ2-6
CASEGGGGSGANVLTF
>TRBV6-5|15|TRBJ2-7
CASSASGAGREEQYF
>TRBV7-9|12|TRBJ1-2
CASSPDNYGYTF
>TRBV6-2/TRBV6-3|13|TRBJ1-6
CASRPDGGSPLHF
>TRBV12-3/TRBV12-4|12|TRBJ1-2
CASSLSSYGYTF